Listed below are T cell receptor beta chains from one sample, sequenced in a study of control samples from healthy donors and cancer patients. Libraries were prepared by immunoSEQ multiplex PCR; TCRdb keeps only in-frame clonotypes and omits some of them. The sample has about 95,000 clones; less than 90% are singletons. The sample consisted of blood. These receptors were obtained from a woman aged 70-85 years in good health. Both conserved end residues are part of each CDR3. The order of the fields is V gene, D gene, clone size, J gene, CDR3 protein, CDR3 DNA. D genes are given only for firm matches. Part of the rows lack a size; the others show once, few, many or a class for expanded clones.

v_gene: TRBV5-1
d_gene: .
abundance: few
j_gene: TRBJ1-3
CDR3aa: CASSLVGGTSGNTIYF
CDR3nt: TGCGCCAGCAGCTTGGTGGGGGGGACTTCTGGAAACACCATATATTTT

v_gene: TRBV5-6
d_gene: .
abundance: .
j_gene: TRBJ2-7
CDR3aa: CASSFPFRGDYGQYF
CDR3nt: TGTGCCAGCAGCTTTCCCTTCAGGGGAGACTACGGGCAGTACTTC

v_gene: TRBV3-1/TRBV3-2
d_gene: .
abundance: .
j_gene: TRBJ2-5
CDR3aa: CASSQMVGGEETQYF
CDR3nt: TGTGCCAGCAGCCAAATGGTGGGAGGTGAGGAGACCCAGTACTTC

v_gene: TRBV7-8
d_gene: TRBD2
abundance: .
j_gene: TRBJ2-7
CDR3aa: CASSLVRTTSGFPYEQYF
CDR3nt: TGTGCCAGCAGCTTGGTCCGGACGACTAGCGGATTTCCCTACGAGCAGTACTTC

v_gene: TRBV5-8
d_gene: .
abundance: .
j_gene: TRBJ2-7
CDR3aa: CASPTTLLRDTLRDEQYF
CDR3nt: TGTGCCAGCCCGACTACTTTACTCCGGGACACCCTTCGGGACGAGCAGTACTTC

v_gene: TRBV6-5
d_gene: .
abundance: .
j_gene: TRBJ1-3
CDR3aa: CASSGRSGNTIYF
CDR3nt: TGTGCCAGCAGCGGCCGCTCTGGAAACACCATATATTTT

v_gene: TRBV2
d_gene: .
abundance: .
j_gene: TRBJ1-6
CDR3aa: CASSESGTDNSPLHF
CDR3nt: TGTGCCAGCAGTGAAAGTGGGACTGATAATTCACCCCTCCACTTT

v_gene: TRBV5-1
d_gene: .
abundance: .
j_gene: TRBJ2-1
CDR3aa: CASSLSAVHEQFF
CDR3nt: TGCGCCAGCAGCTTGTCGGCGGTCCATGAGCAGTTCTTC

v_gene: TRBV2
d_gene: .
abundance: .
j_gene: TRBJ1-5
CDR3aa: CASSETGRVGQPQHF
CDR3nt: TGTGCCAGCAGTGAAACGGGCAGGGTTGGTCAGCCCCAGCATTTT

v_gene: TRBV3-1/TRBV3-2
d_gene: .
abundance: .
j_gene: TRBJ1-2
CDR3aa: CASSQERVGGYTF
CDR3nt: TGTGCCAGCAGCCAAGAAAGGGTGGGCGGCTACACCTTC

v_gene: TRBV10-2
d_gene: TRBD1
abundance: .
j_gene: TRBJ2-7
CDR3aa: CASIYPLGQGDTYEQYF
CDR3nt: TGCGCCAGCATTTACCCGCTCGGACAGGGGGACACCTACGAGCAGTACTTC

v_gene: TRBV3-1/TRBV3-2
d_gene: .
abundance: .
j_gene: TRBJ1-3
CDR3aa: CASSQGGSGNTIYF
CDR3nt: TGTGCCAGCAGCCAAGGTGGTTCTGGAAACACCATATATTTT

v_gene: TRBV11-2
d_gene: TRBD2
abundance: .
j_gene: TRBJ2-3
CDR3aa: CASSRGVTDTQYF
CDR3nt: TGTGCCAGCAGTCGGGGGGTCACAGATACGCAGTATTTT

v_gene: TRBV28
d_gene: .
abundance: .
j_gene: TRBJ2-5
CDR3aa: CASTPLGASLETQYF
CDR3nt: TGTGCCAGCACCCCCCTAGGGGCGTCTCTGGAGACCCAGTACTTC

v_gene: TRBV7-9
d_gene: .
abundance: .
j_gene: TRBJ1-2
CDR3aa: CASSPGEIYGYTF
CDR3nt: TGTGCCAGCAGTCCCGGGGAGATCTATGGCTACACCTTC

v_gene: TRBV3-1/TRBV3-2
d_gene: TRBD2
abundance: .
j_gene: TRBJ2-5
CDR3aa: CASSQDGGGETQYF
CDR3nt: TGTGCCAGCAGCCAAGATGGGGGAGGGGAGACCCAGTACTTC

v_gene: TRBV4-3
d_gene: .
abundance: .
j_gene: TRBJ2-3
CDR3aa: CASSQDRSGTDTQYF
CDR3nt: TGCGCCAGCAGCCAAGATCGGTCTGGCACAGATACGCAGTATTTT

v_gene: TRBV4-3
d_gene: .
abundance: .
j_gene: TRBJ2-7
CDR3aa: CATSDLKSSQGSYEQYF
CDR3nt: TGCGCCACCTCCGATTTGAAATCATCCCAGGGCTCCTACGAGCAGTACTTC

v_gene: TRBV27
d_gene: TRBD2
abundance: .
j_gene: TRBJ2-5
CDR3aa: CASLSGRSGGPETQYF
CDR3nt: TGTGCCAGCCTCTCCGGGAGGAGCGGGGGCCCAGAGACCCAGTACTTC

v_gene: TRBV27
d_gene: TRBD2
abundance: .
j_gene: TRBJ2-1
CDR3aa: CASSLGRSGRVNEQFF
CDR3nt: TGTGCCAGCAGTTTGGGTAGGAGCGGGAGGGTCAATGAGCAGTTCTTC

v_gene: TRBV9
d_gene: .
abundance: .
j_gene: TRBJ1-2
CDR3aa: CASSVAPDRDGYTF
CDR3nt: TGTGCCAGCAGCGTAGCCCCAGACCGGGATGGCTACACCTTC

v_gene: TRBV14
d_gene: TRBD1
abundance: .
j_gene: TRBJ2-1
CDR3aa: CASSLPGTVKNEQFF
CDR3nt: TGTGCCAGCAGCCTGCCCGGGACAGTCAAGAATGAGCAGTTCTTC

v_gene: TRBV2
d_gene: .
abundance: .
j_gene: TRBJ2-3
CDR3aa: CASSESDRWGMGYTDTQYF
CDR3nt: TGTGCCAGCAGTGAATCCGACAGGTGGGGTATGGGGTACACAGATACGCAGTATTTT

v_gene: TRBV7-2
d_gene: TRBD1
abundance: .
j_gene: TRBJ2-3
CDR3aa: CASSRDRGTDTQYF
CDR3nt: TGTGCCAGCAGCCGGGACAGGGGCACAGATACGCAGTATTTT

v_gene: TRBV6-2/TRBV6-3
d_gene: .
abundance: .
j_gene: TRBJ1-2
CDR3aa: CASSRGDYGYTF
CDR3nt: TGTGCCAGCAGTAGGGGGGACTATGGCTACACCTTC

v_gene: TRBV30
d_gene: .
abundance: .
j_gene: TRBJ1-3
CDR3aa: CAWSPTATGNTIYF
CDR3nt: TGTGCCTGGAGTCCGACTGCTACTGGAAACACCATATATTTT

v_gene: TRBV19
d_gene: TRBD1
abundance: many
j_gene: TRBJ1-2
CDR3aa: CASSSPGTGGRGYTF
CDR3nt: TGTGCCAGTAGTAGCCCCGGGACAGGGGGCAGGGGCTACACCTTC

v_gene: TRBV5-6
d_gene: .
abundance: .
j_gene: TRBJ1-2
CDR3aa: CASSPLGPGSGGYTF
CDR3nt: TGTGCCAGCAGCCCGCTTGGGCCTGGGTCGGGAGGCTACACCTTC

v_gene: TRBV7-9
d_gene: .
abundance: .
j_gene: TRBJ1-2
CDR3aa: CASSPPGNPYGYTF
CDR3nt: TGTGCCAGCAGCCCACCGGGAAATCCCTATGGCTACACCTTC

v_gene: TRBV12-3/TRBV12-4
d_gene: TRBD1
abundance: .
j_gene: TRBJ2-5
CDR3aa: CASSRDRETQYF
CDR3nt: TGTGCCAGCAGCCGGGACAGGGAGACCCAGTACTTC

v_gene: TRBV6-1
d_gene: TRBD1
abundance: once
j_gene: TRBJ1-6
CDR3aa: CASSRDRSFGGTLHF
CDR3nt: TGTGCCAGCAGTCGGGACAGGTCATTTGGTGGAACCCTCCACTTT

v_gene: TRBV11-2
d_gene: TRBD1
abundance: .
j_gene: TRBJ1-2
CDR3aa: CASSSPTTGGYGYTF
CDR3nt: TGTGCCAGCAGCTCTCCAACGACAGGGGGCTATGGCTACACCTTC

v_gene: TRBV7-2
d_gene: .
abundance: .
j_gene: TRBJ2-7
CDR3aa: CASSLAAGDQQYF
CDR3nt: TGTGCCAGCAGCTTAGCCGCAGGGGATCAGCAGTACTTC

v_gene: TRBV2
d_gene: TRBD2
abundance: .
j_gene: TRBJ2-3
CDR3aa: CANQAGGPSDTQYF
CDR3nt: TGTGCCAATCAAGCGGGAGGGCCTTCAGATACGCAGTATTTT

v_gene: TRBV3-1/TRBV3-2
d_gene: .
abundance: .
j_gene: TRBJ1-5
CDR3aa: CASSQGGSFNQPQHF
CDR3nt: TGTGCCAGCAGCCAAGGTGGAAGCTTCAATCAGCCCCAGCATTTT

v_gene: TRBV4-1
d_gene: .
abundance: few
j_gene: TRBJ2-1
CDR3aa: CASSQGWLSNNEQFF
CDR3nt: TGCGCCAGCAGCCAAGGCTGGCTCTCGAACAATGAGCAGTTCTTC

v_gene: TRBV27
d_gene: .
abundance: once
j_gene: TRBJ2-7
CDR3aa: CASSFLGTGSYEQYF
CDR3nt: TGTGCCAGCAGTTTCTTGGGGACGGGTTCCTACGAGCAGTACTTC

v_gene: TRBV4-3
d_gene: TRBD2
abundance: .
j_gene: TRBJ2-1
CDR3aa: CASSLAGTYNEQFF
CDR3nt: TGCGCCAGCAGCTTAGCGGGAACCTACAATGAGCAGTTCTTC

v_gene: TRBV3-1/TRBV3-2
d_gene: .
abundance: .
j_gene: TRBJ2-7
CDR3aa: CASSQGRRGYEQYF
CDR3nt: TGTGCCAGCAGCCAAGGGCGCAGGGGTTACGAGCAGTACTTC

v_gene: TRBV5-1
d_gene: TRBD1
abundance: .
j_gene: TRBJ1-3
CDR3aa: CASSHQPGQGDRIGNTIYF
CDR3nt: TGCGCCAGCAGCCATCAACCGGGACAGGGGGATCGGATCGGAAACACCATATATTTT

v_gene: TRBV5-1
d_gene: .
abundance: .
j_gene: TRBJ2-3
CDR3aa: CASSKLGTDTQYF
CDR3nt: TGCGCCAGCTCTAAGTTGGGGACAGATACGCAGTATTTT

v_gene: TRBV14
d_gene: .
abundance: few
j_gene: TRBJ2-5
CDR3aa: CASSADTQETQYF
CDR3nt: TGTGCCAGCAGCGCGGACACCCAAGAGACCCAGTACTTC

v_gene: TRBV2
d_gene: TRBD1
abundance: .
j_gene: TRBJ1-1
CDR3aa: CASSRQGLRNTEAFF
CDR3nt: TGTGCCAGCAGTCGACAGGGTTTGAGAAACACTGAAGCTTTCTTT

v_gene: TRBV5-1
d_gene: .
abundance: .
j_gene: TRBJ2-4
CDR3aa: CASQTSYGNIQYF
CDR3nt: TGCGCCAGCCAAACTAGCTATGGAAACATTCAGTACTTC

v_gene: TRBV3-1/TRBV3-2
d_gene: TRBD2
abundance: .
j_gene: TRBJ2-3
CDR3aa: CASSRTSGRARGTQYF
CDR3nt: TGTGCCAGCAGCCGAACTAGCGGGAGGGCCCGGGGTACGCAGTATTTT

v_gene: TRBV9
d_gene: TRBD1
abundance: .
j_gene: TRBJ1-3
CDR3aa: CASSQTGLANTIYF
CDR3nt: TGTGCCAGCAGCCAGACAGGGCTGGCAAACACCATATATTTT

v_gene: TRBV5-1
d_gene: .
abundance: .
j_gene: TRBJ2-7
CDR3aa: CASSLGAGSEQYF
CDR3nt: TGCGCCAGCAGCTTGGGCGCGGGGAGCGAGCAGTACTTC

v_gene: TRBV5-6
d_gene: .
abundance: .
j_gene: TRBJ1-2
CDR3aa: CASSPGSFYGYTF
CDR3nt: TGTGCCAGCAGCCCCGGGAGCTTCTATGGCTACACCTTC

v_gene: TRBV12-5
d_gene: .
abundance: .
j_gene: TRBJ2-3
CDR3aa: CASGLVRGRTDTQYF
CDR3nt: TGTGCTAGTGGTTTGGTACGTGGGAGGACAGATACGCAGTATTTT